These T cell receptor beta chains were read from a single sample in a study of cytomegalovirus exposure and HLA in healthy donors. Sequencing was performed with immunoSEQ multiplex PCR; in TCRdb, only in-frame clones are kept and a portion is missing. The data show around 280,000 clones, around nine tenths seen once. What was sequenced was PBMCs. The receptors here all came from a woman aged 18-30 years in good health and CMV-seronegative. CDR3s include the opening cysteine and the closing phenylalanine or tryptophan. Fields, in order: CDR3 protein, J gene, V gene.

CASSLGGPGYEQYF | TRBJ2-7 | TRBV5-8
CASSPRTGGGTGELFF | TRBJ2-2 | TRBV9
CASSDSWYRGYNEQFF | TRBJ2-1 | TRBV2
CAISESSRTVNYGYTF | TRBJ1-2 | TRBV10-3
CASSVGQREKLFF | TRBJ1-4 | TRBV25-1
CASSQRTGGETQYF | TRBJ2-5 | TRBV5-1
CASSFRNSPLHF | TRBJ1-6 | TRBV27
CASSLTNRGRDEKLFF | TRBJ1-4 | TRBV7-9
CASTPITTGNYGYTF | TRBJ1-2 | TRBV6-1
CASRRDSGNTIYF | TRBJ1-3 | TRBV6-6
CASSTRTSGGAGEQFF | TRBJ2-1 | TRBV27
CASSFGGYEQYF | TRBJ2-7 | TRBV11-2
CASSRTLQGVAFF | TRBJ1-1 | TRBV6-6
CASSVGLDTEAFF | TRBJ1-1 | TRBV11-2
CASSSEWSAETQYF | TRBJ2-5 | TRBV7-2
CSSSIEGEKLFF | TRBJ1-4 | TRBV7-9
CASSQVTGEYGYTF | TRBJ1-2 | TRBV14
CASGRDIILNTEAFF | TRBJ1-1 | TRBV27